The TCR beta chain under discussion was sequenced for a study of shared clonotypes between healthy human individuals (dated by TCRdb to the early 2020s). Regarding the complete study: The cohort comprised two women and a few men aged 18 to 49 years. Each donor's leukapheresis produced roughly between roughly 0.94 and 9.5 billion PBMCs. To estimate repertoire size and how much clonotype sharing occurs between individuals, the study deeply sequenced the blood TCR repertoires of about 5 healthy adults. For each donor, CD4 naive and CD4 memory were each given three plates, CD8 naive was given two plates, and CD8 memory was given one plate. Different laboratories and diverse techniques were used to prepare libraries and sequence TCR repertoires, to increase sequencing depth and limit assay-specific biases.

Turning to this clone: The target of this receptor is not known. Base qualities were left out, and no much larger clone turns up one base away.

Using the deep immunoSEQ assay, TCR CDR3 regions were amplified from genomic DNA by multiplex PCR. Extracted genomic DNA from each cell subset was spread evenly across all wells of several immunoSEQ 96-well plates, with each plate serving as a replicate. Each replicate PCR for sorted subsets received around 200 ng genomic DNA, equal to tens of thousands of T cell genomes. The purified libraries were quantified using a Qubit 3.0 fluorometer, sized with a Bioanalyzer 2100, and then quantified again using the KAPA Library Quantification kit. Every immunoSEQ 96-well plate was sequenced on a dedicated single-read 150-cycle Illumina NextSeq 550 flow cell. Processing in the source paper ran as follows. The immunoSEQ output contained only junctional sequences without quality scores, so filtering could not match that applied to full-length reads. Sequences were annotated with PyIR, a Python wrapper for IgBLAST v1.9, using IMGT germline references to assign V/J genes and CDR3. Reads were filtered out if the reads had weak V/J assignments (E-value above 1e-6), no CDR3, stop codons, out-of-frame junctions, or ambiguous translated residues. V3J clonotypes were defined as sequences sharing the same inferred V gene, J gene, and CDR3 amino acid sequence. To compute the percentage overlap between repertoires, the number of shared unique clonotypes was divided by the size of the smaller repertoire. Richness of each repertoire was evaluated using RTK rarefaction, the Chao1 estimator, and Recon v2.1 estimates of unobserved clonotypes. OLGA was used to compute generation probabilities for all TCRbeta clonotypes that the gDNA method yielded from a few donors. This is the immuneACCESS table as TCRdb keeps it, with only in-frame sequences that have V and J called. A part of the clones is gone; compared with another copy, unresolved V genes explain less than half, and the rest is unexplained. V and J calls and clone size are given by that table; D and trimming were obtained from the DNA. This sample comprises about 180,000 clones, just under 95% of them detected only once. The top ten hold more than 0.06% of the sample.

Donors were healthy HIV-negative adults with no recently reported acute infections or vaccinations. Every donor was a Caucasian adult living in Nashville, Tennessee, USA. CD4+ T cells were enriched by magnetic negative selection, after which naive cells were positively selected on CD45RA and the negative fraction was taken as the memory subset. Blood was obtained by leukapheresis, after which PBMCs were separated by Ficoll-Histopaque density gradient centrifugation and cryopreserved in liquid nitrogen vapor phase. Purity and quantity of every magnetically sorted T cell population were checked by analytical flow cytometry. Genomic DNA was isolated from each sorted fraction and quantified by UV absorbance on a Nanodrop 2000c. The CDR3 numbers 15 residues from cysteine through phenylalanine. Here the CDR3 DNA is all that survives: 45 bases in frame from base 1. CDR1 is given as MNHEY and CDR2 as SVGAGI, both from the germline V gene. Relative to germline, V is missing 1 base and J is missing 8 bases, with 5 bases of the junction outside any gene match.

Broader findings and caveats from the paper: Sharing across four donors was observed for about 5% of naive CD4, 3.5% of naive CD8, over 2% of memory CD4, and roughly 0.43% of memory CD8 clonotypes. Sampling was limited to blood, and TCR repertoires in tissue likely differ from TCR repertoires in blood. Larger estimated clonotype richness was generally found for naive subsets than for memory subsets. Pairwise subsampling indicated that sequencing depth was expected to affect the degree of clonotype sharing among donors. The genetic and exposure-history diversity represented was limited by the small number of donors. Even with the large sequencing depth, rarefaction of the sorted-subset datasets indicated that sequencing was incomplete. Clonotypes shared by all four sorted-subset donors showed higher generation probabilities than non-shared clonotypes.

The sample comprised naive CD4+ T cells sorted from blood. Read against the paper, the sample's cell subset or site label means: CD45RA+ positively selected. The sequence was collected from a woman in her twenties or thirties in good health. The chain is encoded by TRBV6-5 joined to TRBJ2-1, with TRBD2 matching 10 junction bases. The nucleotide sequence reads as follows: TGTGCCAGCAGTTACTACCCTAGCGGGAGCTATGAGCAGTTCTTC. It encodes CASSYYPSGSYEQFF.